The clone carrying this T cell receptor (beta chain) was seen a few times. The sample belongs to a study of identical twins. TCRdb used MiXCR to reprocess the 5' RACE reads, holding one entry per CDR3 protein. The sample records about 720,000 distinct CDR3 sequences, approximately 18% being singletons. Trimming removed 5 bases from V and 3 bases from J, with 17 bases in between. There are 15 residues in the CDR3. This sample was also put to use in a study of T cells expressing NK-cell markers. That source notes: The sequencing cohort of eight donors included seven HCMV-seropositive individuals and one seronegative individual.

The chain carries TRBV12-3 or TRBV12-4 and TRBJ2-7; a weak D match, TRBD2 (6 bases). The sample comprised PBMCs. The source is a woman aged 18-30 years in good health. The CDR3 here is CASSPPGSSSYEQYF. CDR3 in DNA: TGTGCCAGCAGTCCTCCCGGGAGTAGCAGCTACGAGCAGTACTTC.